This record covers a single TCR beta chain. What this receptor recognizes is not known. No quality values exist for individual bases; no much larger clone is one base distant. To demonstrate the VDJtools post-analysis software, the study profiled TCR beta repertoires from the peripheral blood of about a dozen young patients with multiple sclerosis. The patients with multiple sclerosis were children and adolescents between roughly 6 and 17 years of age. To prepare the library, PCR was applied. The sample was run on an Illumina HiSeq 2500. To reduce PCR and sequencing biases, unique molecular identifiers were incorporated into the TCR beta cDNA libraries. Roughly 0.5 million cDNA molecules were obtained per 1 to 10 million input T cells, so each molecule approximated one T cell. The patient libraries were prepared and sequenced with the same protocol used for the earlier healthy control dataset. Within a given batch, samples were prepared together, multiplexed and sequenced on the same HiSeq lane. The authors' analysis ran thus. MIGEC was used to process the raw barcoded reads, and molecular identifier groups with only a single read were discarded before consensus assembly and CDR3 extraction. VDJtools was used for post-analysis of the clonotype tables, with diversity normalized by down-sampling every dataset to the smallest sample size. Repertoire overlap clustering matched CDR3 amino acid but not nucleotide sequences to correct batch-related cross-sample contamination. Using fastp at Q25 and MiXCR, TCRdb reprocessed the public reads and kept productive beta chains. Identical CDR3 protein sequences are pooled into one entry, listed with their most common genes and DNA. TCRdb's processing, not the authors', yielded these V and J calls. This sample comprises 170,000 or so distinct CDR3 sequences, roughly 31% of them detected only once. The top ten hold 1.5% of the sample.

The germline V gene supplies CDR1 SQVTM and CDR2 ANQGSEA. A distance of 18 bases separates the germline ends of V and J, which lose 3 bases and 1 base respectively. The CDR3 holds 17 amino acids from the cysteine to the phenylalanine. Only the CDR3 DNA stays, 51 bases, in frame from base 1. The data belong to a study of post-analysis software for immune sequencing data (dated by TCRdb to about 2015). For the study in its entirety: Recorded disease courses included relapsing-remitting, secondary progressive and progressive-relapsing multiple sclerosis, with some patients lacking subtype annotation. The patient repertoires were compared against approximately twelve previously published healthy control repertoires obtained from donors aged about 6 to 28 years. A subset of samples was prepared in parallel using single-end sample barcoding, then pooled and co-amplified after Illumina adapter ligation.

The investigation overall reported the following: Strong co-clustering of samples prepared in the same batch was shown by direct clustering with F measure, prompting a batch-effect correction. Patients showed significantly higher frequencies than controls for 4 or 5 TRBV segments, among them TRBV5-6, TRBV5-1 and TRBV20-1. Normalized Chao1 diversity was significantly lower in multiple sclerosis patients than controls, suggesting substantial peripheral T-cell clonal expansion. The multiple sclerosis patient group was slightly younger than the control group.

Source material: blood. The V and J segments used are TRBV29-1 and TRBJ1-4; TRBD1 is perhaps the D gene, given 6 matching bases. This TCR was sampled from a girl aged 5-17 years with multiple sclerosis. The sequence in DNA is TGCAGCGTTGAGTCCCGGGGGCCGGCAGAAACTAATGAAAAACTGTTTTTT. Translated, it gives CSVESRGPAETNEKLFF.